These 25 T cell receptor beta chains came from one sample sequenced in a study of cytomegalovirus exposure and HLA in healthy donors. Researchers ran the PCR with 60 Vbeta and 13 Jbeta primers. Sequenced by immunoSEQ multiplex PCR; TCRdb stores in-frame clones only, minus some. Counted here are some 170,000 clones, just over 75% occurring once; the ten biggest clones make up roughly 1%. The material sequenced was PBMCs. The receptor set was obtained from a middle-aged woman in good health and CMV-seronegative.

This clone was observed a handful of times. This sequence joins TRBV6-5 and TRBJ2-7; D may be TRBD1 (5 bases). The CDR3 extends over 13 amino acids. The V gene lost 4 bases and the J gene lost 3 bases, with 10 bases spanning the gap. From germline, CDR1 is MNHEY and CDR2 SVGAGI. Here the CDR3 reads CASSSQGNYEQYF. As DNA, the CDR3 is TGTGCCAGCAGTTCTCAGGGTAACTACGAGCAGTACTTC.

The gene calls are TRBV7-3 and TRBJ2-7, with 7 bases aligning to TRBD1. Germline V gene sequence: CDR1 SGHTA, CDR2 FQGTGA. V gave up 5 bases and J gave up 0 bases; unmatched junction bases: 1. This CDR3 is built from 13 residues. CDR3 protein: CASSRDSSYEQYF. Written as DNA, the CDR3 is TGTGCCAGCAGCCGGGACAGCTCCTACGAGCAGTACTTC.

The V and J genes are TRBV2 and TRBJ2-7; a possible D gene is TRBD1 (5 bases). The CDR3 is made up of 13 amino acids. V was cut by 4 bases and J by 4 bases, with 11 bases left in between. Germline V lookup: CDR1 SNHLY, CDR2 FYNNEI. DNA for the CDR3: TGTGCCAGCAGTGGTCAGGGCGTTTACGAGCAGTACTTC. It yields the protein CASSGQGVYEQYF.

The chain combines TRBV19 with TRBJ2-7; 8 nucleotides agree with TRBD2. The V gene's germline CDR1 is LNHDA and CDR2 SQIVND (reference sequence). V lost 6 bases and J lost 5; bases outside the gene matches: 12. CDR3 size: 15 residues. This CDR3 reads CASRDAGLERDEQYF. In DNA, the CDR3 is TGTGCCAGTAGGGACGCGGGACTAGAAAGAGACGAGCAGTACTTC.

CDR3 DNA sequence: TGCGCCAGCGGCCGGAACAGGGGGCCAGAGAACACTGAAGCTTTCTTT. Translated, it gives CASGRNRGPENTEAFF. The chain is built from TRBV5-1 and TRBJ1-1, with TRBD1 identical over 9 bases. The CDR3 runs 16 residues. The V and J ends lost 7 bases and 1 base, in that order; junction bases with no gene match: 11. Germline lookup yields CDR1 SGHRS and CDR2 YFSETQ.

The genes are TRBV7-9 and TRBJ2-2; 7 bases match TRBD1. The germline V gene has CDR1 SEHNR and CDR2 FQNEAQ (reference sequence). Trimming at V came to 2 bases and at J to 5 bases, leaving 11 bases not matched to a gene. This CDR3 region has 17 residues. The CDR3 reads CASSLLQGILGTGELFF. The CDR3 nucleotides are TGTGCCAGCAGCTTATTACAGGGGATACTAGGGACCGGGGAGCTGTTTTTT.

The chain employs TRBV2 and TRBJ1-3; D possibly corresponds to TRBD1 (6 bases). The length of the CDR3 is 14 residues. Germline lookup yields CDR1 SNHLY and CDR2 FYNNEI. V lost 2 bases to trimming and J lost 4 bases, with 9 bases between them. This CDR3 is CASSERTAGNTIYF. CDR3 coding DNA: TGTGCCAGCAGTGAACGGACAGCCGGAAACACCATATATTTT.

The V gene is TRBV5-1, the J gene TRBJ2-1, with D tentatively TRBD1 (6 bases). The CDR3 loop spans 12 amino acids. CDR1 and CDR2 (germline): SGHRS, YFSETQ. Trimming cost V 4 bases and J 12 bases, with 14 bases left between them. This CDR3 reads CASSVTGGRQFF. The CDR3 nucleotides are TGCGCCAGCAGCGTGACAGGTGGGAGGCAGTTCTTC.

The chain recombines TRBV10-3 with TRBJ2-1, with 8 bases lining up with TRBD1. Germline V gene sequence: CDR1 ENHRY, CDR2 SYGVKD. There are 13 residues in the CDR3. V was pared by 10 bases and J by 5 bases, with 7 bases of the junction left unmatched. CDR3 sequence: CATTGTGDNEQFF. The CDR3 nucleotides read TGTGCCACAACCGGGACAGGCGACAATGAGCAGTTCTTC.

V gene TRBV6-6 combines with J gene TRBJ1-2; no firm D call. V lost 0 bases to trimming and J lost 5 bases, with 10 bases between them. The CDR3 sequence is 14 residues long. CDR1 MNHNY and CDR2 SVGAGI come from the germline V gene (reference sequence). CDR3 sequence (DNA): TGTGCCAGCAGTTACTCGTTTGGGGAGTATGGCTACACCTTC. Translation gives CASSYSFGEYGYTF.

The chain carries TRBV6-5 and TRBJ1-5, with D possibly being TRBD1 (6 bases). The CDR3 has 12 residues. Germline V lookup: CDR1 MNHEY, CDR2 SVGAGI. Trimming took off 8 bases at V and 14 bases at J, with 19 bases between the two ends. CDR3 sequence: CASWGQFGTKHF. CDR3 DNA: TGTGCCAGCTGGGGCCAATTCGGGACAAAGCATTTT.

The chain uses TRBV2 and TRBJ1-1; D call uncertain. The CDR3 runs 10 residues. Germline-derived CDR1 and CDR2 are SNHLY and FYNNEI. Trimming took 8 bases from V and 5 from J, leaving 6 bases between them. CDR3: CASEITEAFF. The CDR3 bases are TGTGCCAGCGAGATTACTGAAGCTTTCTTT.

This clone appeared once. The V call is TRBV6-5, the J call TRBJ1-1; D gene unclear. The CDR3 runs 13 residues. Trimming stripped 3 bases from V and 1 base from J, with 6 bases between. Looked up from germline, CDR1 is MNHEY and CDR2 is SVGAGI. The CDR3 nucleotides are TGTGCCAGCAGTTATCTAACGAACACTGAAGCTTTCTTT. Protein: CASSYLTNTEAFF.

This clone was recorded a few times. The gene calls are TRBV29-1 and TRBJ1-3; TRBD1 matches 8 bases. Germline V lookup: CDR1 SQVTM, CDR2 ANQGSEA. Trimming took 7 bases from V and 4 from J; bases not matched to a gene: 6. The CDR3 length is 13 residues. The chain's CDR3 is CSGRTGSGNTIYF. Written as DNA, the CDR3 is TGCAGCGGAAGGACAGGGAGCGGAAACACCATATATTTT.

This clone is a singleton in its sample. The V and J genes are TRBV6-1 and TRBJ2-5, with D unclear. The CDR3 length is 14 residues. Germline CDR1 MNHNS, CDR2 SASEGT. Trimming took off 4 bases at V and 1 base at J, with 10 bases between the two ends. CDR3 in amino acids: CASSARQLQETQYF. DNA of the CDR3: TGTGCCAGCAGTGCTAGGCAACTCCAAGAGACCCAGTACTTC.

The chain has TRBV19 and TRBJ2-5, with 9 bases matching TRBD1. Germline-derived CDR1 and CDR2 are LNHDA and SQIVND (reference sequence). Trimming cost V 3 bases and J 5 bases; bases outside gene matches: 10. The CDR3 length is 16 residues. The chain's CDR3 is CASSILPGQGRETQYF. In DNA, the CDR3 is TGTGCCAGTAGTATCCTCCCGGGACAGGGACGGGAGACCCAGTACTTC.

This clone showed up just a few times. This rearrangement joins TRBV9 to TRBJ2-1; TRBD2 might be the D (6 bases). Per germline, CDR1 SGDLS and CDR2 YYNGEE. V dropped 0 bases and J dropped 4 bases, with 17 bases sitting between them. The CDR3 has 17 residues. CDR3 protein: CASSVAPSGVSYNEQFF. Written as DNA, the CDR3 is TGTGCCAGCAGCGTAGCCCCCTCGGGAGTATCTTACAATGAGCAGTTCTTC.

The DNA for the CDR3 is TGTGCCAGCAGCTTGGGTAGCGGGAGGGAGCAGTTCTTC. It yields the protein CASSLGSGREQFF. The chain couples TRBV5-6 to TRBJ2-1, with 10 bases fitting TRBD2. Trimming cost V 0 bases and J 10 bases; bases outside gene matches: 1. The CDR3 has 13 residues. Germline CDR1 and CDR2: SGHDT and YYEEEE.

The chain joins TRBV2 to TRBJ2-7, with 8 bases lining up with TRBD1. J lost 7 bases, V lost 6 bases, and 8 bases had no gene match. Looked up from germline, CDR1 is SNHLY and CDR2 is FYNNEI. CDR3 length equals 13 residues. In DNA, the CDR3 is TGTGCCAGCAGCCTGACAGGGGCGGGGGAGCAGTACTTC. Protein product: CASSLTGAGEQYF.

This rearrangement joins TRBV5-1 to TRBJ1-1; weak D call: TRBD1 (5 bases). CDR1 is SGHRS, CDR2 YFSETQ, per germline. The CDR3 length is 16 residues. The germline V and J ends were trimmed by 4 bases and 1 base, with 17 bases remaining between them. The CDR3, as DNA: TGCGCCAGCAGCCCCCGGCCGACAGACCAGAACACTGAAGCTTTCTTT. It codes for CASSPRPTDQNTEAFF.

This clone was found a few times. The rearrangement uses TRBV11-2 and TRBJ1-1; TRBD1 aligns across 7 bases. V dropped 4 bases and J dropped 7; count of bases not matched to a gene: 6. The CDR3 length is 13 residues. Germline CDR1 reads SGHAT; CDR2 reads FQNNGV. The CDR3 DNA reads TGTGCCAGCAGCTCCAGGGGGTTTGGTGAAGCTTTCTTT. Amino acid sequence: CASSSRGFGEAFF.

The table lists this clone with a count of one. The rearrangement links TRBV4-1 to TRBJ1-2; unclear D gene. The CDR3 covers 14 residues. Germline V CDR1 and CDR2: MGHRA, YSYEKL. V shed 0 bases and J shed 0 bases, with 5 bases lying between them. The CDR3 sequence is CASSQDSTNYGYTF. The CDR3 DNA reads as TGCGCCAGCAGCCAAGATTCTACTAACTATGGCTACACCTTC.

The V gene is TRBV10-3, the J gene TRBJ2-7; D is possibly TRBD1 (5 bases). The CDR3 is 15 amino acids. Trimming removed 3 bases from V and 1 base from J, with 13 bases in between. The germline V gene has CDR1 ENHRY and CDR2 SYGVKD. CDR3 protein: CAISEGSRVSYEQYF. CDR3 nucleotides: TGTGCCATCAGTGAAGGGTCCAGGGTTTCCTACGAGCAGTACTTC.

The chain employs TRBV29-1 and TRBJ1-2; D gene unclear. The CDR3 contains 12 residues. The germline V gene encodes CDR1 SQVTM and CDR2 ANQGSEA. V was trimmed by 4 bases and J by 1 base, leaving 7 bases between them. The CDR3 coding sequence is TGCAGCGTTGCTGAGTATAACTATGGCTACACCTTC. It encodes CSVAEYNYGYTF.

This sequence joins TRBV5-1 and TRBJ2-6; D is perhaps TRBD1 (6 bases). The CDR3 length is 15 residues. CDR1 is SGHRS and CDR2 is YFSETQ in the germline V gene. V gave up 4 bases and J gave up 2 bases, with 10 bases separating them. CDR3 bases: TGCGCCAGCAGCCTACAGGGTACTGGGGCCAACGTCCTGACTTTC. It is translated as CASSLQGTGANVLTF. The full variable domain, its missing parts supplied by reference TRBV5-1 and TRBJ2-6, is KAGVTQTPRYLIKTRGQQVTLSCSPISGHRSVSWYQQTPGQGLQFLFEYFSETQRNKGNFPGRFSGRQFSNSRSEMNVSTLELGDSALYLCASSLQGTGANVLTFGAGSRLTVL.